The 19 T cell receptor beta chains below come from one sample, sequenced in a study of blood T cell repertoires in COVID-19. Profiled with immunoSEQ multiplex PCR; TCRdb holds only in-frame clones, not every one. The table lists 150,000 to 200,000 clones, about 90% of them singletons. What was sequenced was PBMCs or T cells enriched from blood (not recorded which). The source of these receptors is a woman in her 30s who had recovered from COVID-19.

The chain uses TRBV13 and TRBJ2-5; weak D call: TRBD1 (6 bases). Germline V gene data show CDR1 as PRHDT and CDR2 as FYEKMQ (reference sequence). CDR3 length: 18 amino acids. Trimming stripped 5 bases from V and 1 base from J, with 23 bases between. In nucleotides, the CDR3 is TGTGCCAGCAGCCGGAAAGTAGGGGGTTGGGGCCTCCAAGAGACCCAGTACTTC. Its translation is CASSRKVGGWGLQETQYF.

In this sample, this clone turned up a few times. The chain links TRBV3-1 (or the pseudogene TRBV3-2) to TRBJ1-2; no definite D call. V was trimmed by 1 base and J by 2 bases, leaving 8 bases between them. Germline V gene sequence: CDR1 LGHDT, CDR2 YNNKEL (reference sequence). The CDR3 extends over 14 amino acids. The DNA for the CDR3 is TGTGCCAGCAGCCAAGGACACAGAAACTATGGCTACACCTTC. Protein: CASSQGHRNYGYTF.

The rearrangement joins TRBV7-2 to TRBJ2-1; 12 bases align to TRBD2. Germline CDR1 SGHTA, CDR2 FQGNSA. CDR3 length: 13 residues. V lost 5 bases and J lost 14; bases outside the gene matches: 7. The CDR3 nucleotides read TGTGCCAGCAGCCAAACTAGCGGGAGGTATGAGTTCTTC. Encoded protein: CASSQTSGRYEFF.

The chain combines TRBV11-1 with TRBJ1-2; the D is unclear. There are 13 residues in the CDR3. Trimming removed 1 base at V and 4 bases at J, with 7 bases between. The germline V gene has CDR1 SGHAT and CDR2 FQDESV (reference sequence). The CDR3 protein is CASSLGAAYGYTF. In nucleotides, the CDR3 is TGTGCCAGCAGCTTAGGGGCAGCCTATGGCTACACCTTC.

The genes are TRBV15 and TRBJ2-1; D is undetermined. The V and J ends lost 1 base and 8 bases respectively, with 9 bases between them. CDR3 length: 13 residues. CDR1 and CDR2 (germline): LNHNV, YYDKDF (reference sequence). This CDR3 is CATSRGVADEQFF. CDR3 sequence (DNA): TGTGCCACCAGCAGAGGAGTAGCTGATGAGCAGTTCTTC.

The chain couples TRBV3-1 (or the pseudogene TRBV3-2) to TRBJ2-1; 11 bases match TRBD1. The germline V gene encodes CDR1 LGHDT and CDR2 YNNKEL (reference sequence). This CDR3 region has 17 residues. Unmatched junction bases numbered 11, after V lost 2 bases and J lost 8 bases. CDR3 sequence: CASSQKFPGQGGYEQFF. CDR3 nucleotides: TGTGCCAGCAGCCAAAAATTTCCGGGACAGGGGGGGTATGAGCAGTTCTTC.

This chain links TRBV12-3 or TRBV12-4 with TRBJ1-4; no reliable D call. The length of the CDR3 is 12 residues. V gave up 6 bases and J gave up 6 bases, with 8 bases separating them. The CDR3 reads CASSLPDEKLFF. CDR3 sequence (DNA): TGTGCCAGCAGCCTACCGGATGAAAAACTGTTTTTT.

On this clone itself: The junction departs from germline at one end; a sequencing error may be responsible. The chain combines TRBV23-1 with TRBJ2-7; 7 positions match TRBD1. TRBV23-1 is recorded as an ORF, its role being uncertain. The CDR3 runs to 15 residues. The CDR3 spells CASRQLDRVTYEQYF. The CDR3 DNA is TGCGCCAGCAGACAATTAGACAGGGTCACCTACGAGCAGTACTTC.

The rearrangement joins TRBV5-1 to TRBJ1-2, with 7 nucleotides matching TRBD1. Germline V gives CDR1 SGHRS, CDR2 YFSETQ. Trimming took 4 bases from V and 4 from J; bases not matched to a gene: 7. CDR3 length: 14 amino acids. The DNA for the CDR3 is TGCGCCAGCAGCCCTGACAGGGCAGTCTATGGCTACACCTTC. Protein product: CASSPDRAVYGYTF.

This rearrangement joins TRBV4-2 to TRBJ2-3; a possible D gene is TRBD2 (5 bases). Deletions cut 2 bases from V and 2 bases from J, with 11 bases between. The germline CDR1 and CDR2 sequences are LGHNA and YNFKEQ. The CDR3 covers 15 residues. The DNA for the CDR3 is TGTGCCAGCAGCCAATTTGGACTGATCACAGATACGCAGTATTTT. This encodes CASSQFGLITDTQYF.

The chain combines TRBV6-5 with TRBJ1-2; D call uncertain. CDR3 size: 12 residues. The V gene's germline CDR1 is MNHEY and CDR2 SVGAGI. V lost 7 bases to trimming and J lost 7 bases, with 13 bases between them. The CDR3 here is CASTTREGGYTF. The CDR3 DNA follows: TGTGCCAGCACCACACGGGAGGGTGGCTACACCTTC.

This sequence joins TRBV7-9 and TRBJ1-2; D not certain. Per germline, CDR1 SEHNR and CDR2 FQNEAQ (reference sequence). The ends were cut back, 4 bases at V and 3 bases at J, with 6 bases in the middle. There are 12 residues in the CDR3. CDR3 nucleotide sequence: TGTGCCAGCAGCTCGTCCCACTATGGCTACACCTTC. Translation: CASSSSHYGYTF.

The rearrangement uses TRBV6-1 and TRBJ1-2, with D possibly being TRBD1 (6 bases). The V gene's germline CDR1 is MNHNS and CDR2 SASEGT. The length of the CDR3 is 16 residues. Trimming left V 2 bases short and J 4 bases short, with 17 bases between. The CDR3 coding sequence is TGTGCCAGCAGTGAATATGTGGGGGCTAATGCCTATGGCTACACCTTC. Protein sequence: CASSEYVGANAYGYTF.

The rearrangement joins TRBV15 to TRBJ1-1, with unresolved D. In germline, CDR1 is LNHNV, CDR2 YYDKDF (reference sequence). The CDR3 sequence is 14 residues long. The V and J ends lost 2 bases and 2 bases respectively, with 9 bases between them. The CDR3 reads CATSRFPLNTEAFF. CDR3 DNA sequence: TGTGCCACCAGCAGATTTCCCCTCAACACTGAAGCTTTCTTT.

This chain connects TRBV2 to TRBJ1-1; maybe TRBD1 (6 bases). The CDR3 is 15 residues long. Germline V gene data show CDR1 as SNHLY and CDR2 as FYNNEI. Trimming took 6 bases from V and 0 from J, leaving 14 bases between them. CDR3 sequence: CASRKQGSMNTEAFF. In nucleotides, the CDR3 is TGTGCCAGCAGGAAACAGGGTTCAATGAACACTGAAGCTTTCTTT.

V and J are TRBV30 and TRBJ1-3; D ambiguous. The germline V gene has CDR1 GTSNPN and CDR2 SVGIG (reference sequence). V was pared by 2 bases and J by 4 bases, with 6 bases between. The CDR3 loop spans 12 amino acids. CDR3 nucleotide sequence: TGTGCCTGGAGTAATCAGGGAAACACCATATATTTT. Translated, it gives CAWSNQGNTIYF.

The genes are TRBV30 and TRBJ1-1, with D uncertain. This CDR3 spans 11 amino acids. Trimming shortened V by 3 bases and J by 7 bases, and 9 bases separated the two germline ends. CDR1 and CDR2 (germline): GTSNPN, SVGIG (reference sequence). DNA of the CDR3: TGTGCCTGGAGACGTGAGGGTGAAGCTTTCTTT. It translates to CAWRREGEAFF.

V usage is TRBV5-4 and J usage is TRBJ1-2; 8 bases match TRBD1. V shed 4 bases, J shed 3 bases, and the junction held 5 bases outside the gene matches. This CDR3 comprises 14 residues. Germline-derived CDR1 and CDR2 are SGHNT and YYREEE (reference sequence). DNA for the CDR3: TGTGCCAGCAGCCCAAAACAGGGGGACTATGGCTACACCTTC. It encodes CASSPKQGDYGYTF.

The gene calls are TRBV10-3 and TRBJ1-1; the match to TRBD1 covers 12 bases. The length of the CDR3 is 14 residues. CDR1 ENHRY and CDR2 SYGVKD come from the germline V gene. After removal of 6 bases from V and 7 bases from J, the junction contained 6 bases not matched to a gene. The CDR3 region is CAIRGGDRGHEAFF. The CDR3 region has the DNA TGTGCCATCAGAGGAGGGGACAGGGGGCATGAAGCTTTCTTT.